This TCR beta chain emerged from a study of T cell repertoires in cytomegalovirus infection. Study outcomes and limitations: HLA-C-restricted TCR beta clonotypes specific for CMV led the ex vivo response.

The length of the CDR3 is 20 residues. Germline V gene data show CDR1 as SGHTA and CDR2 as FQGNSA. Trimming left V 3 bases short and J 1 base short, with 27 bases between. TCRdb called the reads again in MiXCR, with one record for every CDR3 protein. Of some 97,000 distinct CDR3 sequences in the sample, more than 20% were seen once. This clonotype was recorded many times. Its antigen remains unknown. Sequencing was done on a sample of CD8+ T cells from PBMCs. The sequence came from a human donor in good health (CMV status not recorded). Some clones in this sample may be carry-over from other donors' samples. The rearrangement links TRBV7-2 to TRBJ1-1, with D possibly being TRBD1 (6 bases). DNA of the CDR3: TGTGCCAGCAGCTTGGGTCCTACCGGGCCTAGGGGGGCCCCGAACACTGAAGCTTTCTTT. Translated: CASSLGPTGPRGAPNTEAFF.